The clone carrying this TCR beta chain has more than one count but fewer than ten. This record belongs to a study of blood T cell repertoires in COVID-19. Study in general: Samples came from the United States, Italy and Spain, spanning acute and convalescent COVID-19.

The CDR3 contains 13 residues. The V and J ends lost 5 bases and 7 bases, in that order; junction bases with no gene match: 6. The repertoire was sequenced with immunoSEQ multiplex PCR; TCRdb's copy has only in-frame clones and lacks some. The table has 250,000 to 400,000 clones, 89% seen once. The chain employs TRBV12-3 or TRBV12-4 and TRBJ1-2; 8 bases agree with TRBD1. The material sequenced was PBMCs or T cells enriched from blood (not recorded which). The clonotype comes from a man aged 55 to 70 who had recovered from COVID-19. For the CDR3, the DNA is TGTGCCAGCAGTCCCAGGGGGCTATTTGGCTACACCTTC. Its protein product is CASSPRGLFGYTF.